This section outlines one T cell receptor beta chain sequence together with its context. The data were taken from a study of blood T cell repertoires in COVID-19. At the level of the study: Some COVID-19 samples were acute and others convalescent; all came from the United States, Italy and Spain. Nucleic acid was either cDNA or gDNA, and it came from T cells, B-cell-depleted T cells, or PBMCs.

How the authors handled the data: The assay estimated nucleated cells by amplifying reference gene primers. Clones were read by immunoSEQ multiplex PCR, and TCRdb kept only the in-frame ones, dropping some. The V and J calls and the clone size are those of that table, but D and trimming were determined from the DNA. The table includes some 97,000 clones, around 90% detected once. V was clipped by 3 bases and J by 6 bases, with 17 bases between them. Germline V gene lookup returns CDR1 LGHNT and CDR2 FRNRAP. There are 15 residues in the CDR3. The TCR was taken from a woman aged 55-75 years with acute or convalescent COVID-19. V usage is TRBV12-5 and J usage is TRBJ1-1, with unresolved D. Input material: peripheral blood. CDR3 region: CASGLFLGLRAEAFF. For the CDR3, the DNA is TGTGCTAGTGGTTTATTCCTAGGCCTCCGGGCTGAAGCTTTCTTT.